Listed below are T cell receptor beta chains from one sample, sequenced in a study of shared clonotypes between healthy human individuals. Only in-frame clones appear in the TCRdb table, and some are missing; sequencing was by immunoSEQ multiplex PCR. This table has 2,500,000 or so clones, roughly nine tenths appearing once. The source material was naive CD4+ T cells sorted from blood. Receptor source: a man aged 18 to 30 in good health. Each CDR3 is given with its conserved first and last residue. The D gene is left open where the match is weak. Rows give clone size only sometimes, using once, few, many, or a class for an expanded clone.

-,-,TRBJ2-7,TRBV30,CAWKEGWEQYF,TGTGCCTGGAAGGAGGGGTGGGAGCAGTACTTC
-,TRBD2,TRBJ2-7,TRBV6-5,CASKLAEAYEQYF,TGTGCCAGCAAACTAGCGGAAGCCTACGAGCAGTACTTC
-,-,TRBJ1-4,TRBV19,CASSISGRGLKNEKLFF,TGTGCCAGTAGTATAAGCGGCAGGGGTTTGAAAAATGAAAAACTGTTTTTT
-,-,TRBJ1-1,TRBV6-6,CASSYQGGETEAFF,TGTGCCAGCAGTTACCAGGGTGGAGAGACTGAAGCTTTCTTT
-,TRBD2,TRBJ2-1,TRBV11-2,CASSLRLGLAHNEQFF,TGTGCCAGCAGCTTAAGGCTGGGACTAGCCCACAATGAGCAGTTCTTC
few,-,TRBJ1-1,TRBV11-2,CASSFGNTEAFF,TGTGCCAGCAGCTTCGGGAACACTGAAGCTTTCTTT
-,-,TRBJ2-4,TRBV19,CASSRGGHWHF,TGTGCCAGTAGTAGGGGGGGACATTGGCACTTC
-,TRBD1,TRBJ2-6,TRBV10-3,CAISEGDRAGANVLTF,TGTGCCATCAGTGAGGGAGACAGGGCTGGGGCCAACGTCCTGACTTTC
-,-,TRBJ2-1,TRBV20-1,CSARNRFEQFF,TGCAGTGCTAGAAATCGCTTTGAGCAGTTCTTC
-,TRBD1,TRBJ1-1,TRBV6-5,CASSRTGSEAFF,TGTGCCAGCAGTCGGACAGGGTCTGAAGCTTTCTTT
-,TRBD1,TRBJ2-5,TRBV6-6,CASSYLGQGARETQYF,TGTGCCAGCAGTTACTTGGGGCAGGGGGCAAGAGAGACCCAGTACTTC
-,-,TRBJ1-1,TRBV11-3,CASSLGGKNTEAFF,TGTGCCAGCAGCTTAGGGGGAAAGAACACTGAAGCTTTCTTT
-,-,TRBJ1-3,TRBV30,CAWTLGAASSGNTIYF,TGTGCCTGGACCCTTGGAGCAGCTAGCTCTGGAAACACCATATATTTT
-,-,TRBJ1-6,TRBV21-1,CASSKGGRSPLHF,TGTGCCAGCAGCAAAGGGGGGAGATCACCCCTCCACTTT
few,-,TRBJ1-5,TRBV15,CATSIAGSQPQHF,TGTGCCACCAGCATAGCGGGTAGTCAGCCCCAGCATTTT
-,-,TRBJ1-1,TRBV18,CASHSRNTEAFF,TGTGCCAGCCATTCGCGGAACACTGAAGCTTTCTTT
-,TRBD1,TRBJ2-7,TRBV5-6,CASSPRTGNAVNEQYF,TGTGCCAGCAGCCCCAGGACAGGGAACGCGGTTAACGAGCAGTACTTC
-,TRBD1,TRBJ2-5,TRBV7-9,CASSLGDRGTQETQYF,TGTGCCAGCAGCTTAGGGGACAGGGGGACTCAAGAGACCCAGTACTTC
-,TRBD1,TRBJ2-2,TRBV2,CATRTGGIGELFF,TGTGCCACCCGGACAGGGGGCATCGGGGAGCTGTTTTTT
-,-,TRBJ2-5,TRBV19,CASSRQVKETQYF,TGTGCCAGTAGTAGGCAGGTGAAAGAGACCCAGTACTTC
-,TRBD2,TRBJ2-2,TRBV7-9,CASSLRLAGGRTGELFF,TGTGCCAGCAGCTTACGACTAGCGGGAGGCCGAACCGGGGAGCTGTTTTTT
once,-,TRBJ2-7,TRBV5-1,CASSSQGGLNEQYF,TGCGCCAGCAGCTCGCAGGGAGGCTTGAATGAGCAGTACTTC
-,-,TRBJ2-2,TRBV5-1,CASSLEAVDTGELFF,TGCGCCAGCAGCTTGGAGGCCGTGGACACCGGGGAGCTGTTTTTT
-,-,TRBJ1-1,TRBV6-5,CASSPRLYTEAFF,TGTGCCAGCAGTCCGCGATTATACACTGAAGCTTTCTTT
-,-,TRBJ1-6,TRBV5-1,CASSLSSYNSPLHF,TGCGCCAGCAGCCTTAGCTCCTATAATTCACCCCTCCACTTT
-,-,TRBJ2-7,TRBV14,CASSLRPVSYEQYF,TGTGCCAGCAGCCTTCGGCCAGTCTCCTACGAGCAGTACTTC
-,-,TRBJ2-7,TRBV7-2,CASSFQGSNEQYF,TGTGCCAGCAGCTTCCAGGGAAGCAACGAGCAGTACTTC
-,-,TRBJ2-3,TRBV19,CASSIPSSTDTQYF,TGTGCCAGTAGTATTCCGTCTAGCACAGATACGCAGTATTTT
-,-,TRBJ2-3,TRBV30,CAWTAVGLADTQYF,TGTGCCTGGACAGCGGTAGGTCTCGCAGATACGCAGTATTTT
-,-,TRBJ2-7,TRBV28,CASRGRGTAQYEQYF,TGTGCCAGCAGGGGACGGGGGACAGCTCAATACGAGCAGTACTTC
-,-,TRBJ1-4,TRBV15,CATSRGSAGIGEKLFF,TGTGCCACCAGCAGAGGATCGGCAGGAATAGGTGAAAAACTGTTTTTT
-,-,TRBJ1-2,TRBV27,CASSLSNRGNYGYTF,TGTGCCAGCAGTTTATCGAACCGCGGGAACTATGGCTACACCTTC
-,-,TRBJ2-4,TRBV2,CASSEVSQGGAKRTKNIQYF,TGTGCCAGCAGTGAAGTGAGCCAAGGGGGGGCGAAGAGGACCAAAAACATTCAGTACTTC
-,TRBD1,TRBJ2-7,TRBV5-1,CASSLGGQTSYEQYF,TGCGCCAGCAGCTTGGGGGGACAGACATCCTACGAGCAGTACTTC
-,-,TRBJ2-5,TRBV7-9,CASSFSDSGTQYF,TGTGCCAGCAGCTTTAGCGACTCAGGGACCCAGTACTTC
-,-,TRBJ2-5,TRBV18,CASSRGETQYF,TGTGCCAGCTCACGGGGGGAGACCCAGTACTTC
-,-,TRBJ2-2,TRBV21-1,CASSKVSLADPNTGELFF,TGTGCCAGCAGCAAAGTCAGCCTAGCGGACCCGAACACCGGGGAGCTGTTTTTT
-,-,TRBJ2-7,TRBV6-1,CASSVPRGTLPYEQYF,TGTGCCAGCAGTGTCCCCCGCGGGACATTGCCCTACGAGCAGTACTTC
-,-,TRBJ1-2,TRBV30,CAWSVDTGSHGYTF,TGTGCCTGGAGTGTAGATACAGGGTCCCATGGCTACACCTTC
-,-,TRBJ1-1,TRBV28,CASSPGHHTEAFF,TGTGCCAGCAGCCCGGGACACCACACTGAAGCTTTCTTT
-,TRBD2,TRBJ2-7,TRBV11-2,CASSSNIRLAGAYEQYF,TGTGCCAGCAGCTCAAACATAAGACTAGCGGGGGCCTACGAGCAGTACTTC
-,-,TRBJ2-3,TRBV18,CASSPLSRSTDTQYF,TGTGCCAGCTCACCGCTAAGCAGGAGCACAGATACGCAGTATTTT
-,-,TRBJ2-1,TRBV11-2,CASSLASPSQDNEQFF,TGTGCCAGCAGCTTAGCGTCCCCCAGCCAGGACAATGAGCAGTTCTTC
-,-,TRBJ2-3,TRBV7-8,CASSLDLYADTQYF,TGTGCCAGCAGCTTAGATCTCTACGCAGATACGCAGTATTTT
-,-,TRBJ1-3,TRBV28,CASSSQGPAGNTIYF,TGTGCCAGCAGTTCACAGGGCCCGGCTGGAAACACCATATATTTT
-,TRBD1,TRBJ1-1,TRBV30,CAWSARQGPTEAFF,TGTGCCTGGAGTGCCAGACAGGGGCCCACTGAAGCTTTCTTT
few,-,TRBJ1-1,TRBV6-5,CATSRRGNTEAFF,TGTGCCACCTCTAGGAGGGGGAACACTGAAGCTTTCTTT
-,TRBD2,TRBJ2-1,TRBV6-1,CASSGGLAGIKEQFF,TGTGCCAGCAGTGGAGGACTAGCGGGGATTAAGGAGCAGTTCTTC
once,-,TRBJ1-2,TRBV5-1,CASSPAQNYGYTF,TGCGCCAGCAGTCCGGCACAAAACTATGGCTACACCTTC
-,TRBD2,TRBJ2-1,TRBV10-3,CAISPPLGGSTYNEQFF,TGTGCCATCAGTCCCCCCCTTGGCGGGAGTACCTACAATGAGCAGTTCTTC
-,TRBD1,TRBJ1-5,TRBV15,CATSRAGTEDQPQHF,TGTGCCACCAGCAGAGCCGGGACAGAGGATCAGCCCCAGCATTTT
-,TRBD1,TRBJ1-2,TRBV4-3,CASSQKFDRGIHYGYTF,TGCGCCAGCAGCCAAAAGTTTGACAGGGGGATTCACTATGGCTACACCTTC